This TCR beta chain came from a study of blood T cell repertoires in COVID-19. Study at large: Samples came from the United States, Italy and Spain, spanning acute and convalescent COVID-19. The cDNA or gDNA used as material had been derived from T cells, B-cell-depleted T cells, or PBMCs.

In the original analysis: Quantification of nucleated cells was approximated via reference gene primer amplification. Repertoires were generated with immunoSEQ multiplex PCR, while TCRdb's copy carries only in-frame clones and drops some. The DNA was the basis for D and trimming; V, J and clone size are from that table. Counted here are some 110,000 clones, 70% to 75% occurring once; the ten biggest clones make up about 1%. This clonotype originated in a human donor with acute or convalescent COVID-19. The donor label of this sample is uncertain. The sample comprised peripheral blood.

The CDR3 spells CASTQRGGLRDTQYF. As DNA, the CDR3 is TGTGCCAGCACCCAGCGGGGGGGCCTCAGAGATACGCAGTATTTT. The rearrangement links TRBV6-5 to TRBJ2-3; 10 nucleotides agree with TRBD2. From germline, CDR1 is MNHEY and CDR2 SVGAGI. The CDR3 runs to 15 residues. V lost 7 bases to trimming and J lost 5 bases; unmatched junction nucleotides: 9.